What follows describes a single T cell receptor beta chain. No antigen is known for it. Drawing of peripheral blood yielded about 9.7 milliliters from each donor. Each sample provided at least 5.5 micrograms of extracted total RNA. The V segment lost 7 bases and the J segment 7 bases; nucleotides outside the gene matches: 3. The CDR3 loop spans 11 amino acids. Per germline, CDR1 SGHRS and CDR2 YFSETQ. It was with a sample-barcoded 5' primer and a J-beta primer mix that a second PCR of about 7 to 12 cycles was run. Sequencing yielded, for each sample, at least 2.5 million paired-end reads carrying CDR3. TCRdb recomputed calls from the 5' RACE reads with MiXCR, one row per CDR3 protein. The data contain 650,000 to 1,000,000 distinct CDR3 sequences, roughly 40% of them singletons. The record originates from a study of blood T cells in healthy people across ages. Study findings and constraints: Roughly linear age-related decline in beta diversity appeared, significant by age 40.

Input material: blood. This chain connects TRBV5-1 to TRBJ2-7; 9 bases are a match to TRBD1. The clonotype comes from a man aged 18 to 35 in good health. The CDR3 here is CASRTGAEQYF. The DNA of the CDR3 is TGCGCCAGCCGGACAGGGGCTGAGCAGTACTTC. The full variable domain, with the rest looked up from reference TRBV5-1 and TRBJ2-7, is KAGVTQTPRYLIKTRGQQVTLSCSPISGHRSVSWYQQTPGQGLQFLFEYFSETQRNKGNFPGRFSGRQFSNSRSEMNVSTLELGDSALYLCASRTGAEQYFGPGTRLTVT.